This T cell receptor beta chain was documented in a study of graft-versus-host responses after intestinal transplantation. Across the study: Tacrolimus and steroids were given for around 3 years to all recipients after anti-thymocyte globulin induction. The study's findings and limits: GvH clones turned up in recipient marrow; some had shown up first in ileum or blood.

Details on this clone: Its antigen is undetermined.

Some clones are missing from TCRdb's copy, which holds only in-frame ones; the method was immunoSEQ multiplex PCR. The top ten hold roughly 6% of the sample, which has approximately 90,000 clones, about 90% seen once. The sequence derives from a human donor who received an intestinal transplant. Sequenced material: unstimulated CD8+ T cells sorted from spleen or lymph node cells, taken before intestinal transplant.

CDR3 bases: TGTGCCAGCAGTTTCCACCGGGACAGCACAGATACGCAGTATTTT. This gives the protein CASSFHRDSTDTQYF. This chain links TRBV27 with TRBJ2-3, with D tentatively TRBD1 or TRBD2 (5 bases each). The germline V gene has CDR1 MNHEY and CDR2 SMNVEV (reference sequence). The CDR3 has 15 residues. V gave up 3 bases and J gave up 0 bases, with 10 bases separating them.